This T cell receptor beta chain was documented in a study of a mutant IDH1 vaccine in newly diagnosed glioma. As regards this clone: The antigen is not known.

Trimming cost V 4 bases and J 2 bases; bases outside gene matches: 5. The CDR3 is 18 amino acids. Method: immunoSEQ multiplex PCR; TCRdb's copy keeps in-frame clones and lacks some. The repertoire holds around 58,000 clones, with 75% to 85% as singletons. As for time point: week 5, during vaccination. Topical imiquimod was applied with each vaccine dose, which held 300 ug of mutant IDH1 20-mer peptide. Diagnosis in the donors showed new WHO grade 3 or 4 astrocytomas that were IDH1-mutant and ATRX-lost. Study-wide points: There seemed to be no relation between pseudoprogression and changes in top peripheral T cell clonotypes.

The gene calls are TRBV23-1 and TRBJ2-1, with 16 bases fitting TRBD2. Being an ORF, TRBV23-1 has a function that is uncertain. The receptor was derived from a man aged 30 to 45 with glioma. Material: PBMCs, obtained from a glioma patient whose treatment included an IDH1 peptide vaccine. The CDR3 nucleotides read TGCGCCAGCAGTCTGGGGACTAGCGGGGGGGCCCCCTACAATGAGCAGTTCTTC. It yields the protein CASSLGTSGGAPYNEQFF.